These 28 T cell receptor beta chains were sequenced from one sample in a study of CD8 T cells in Susac syndrome. Reverse transcription of about 0.45 to 1 ug RNA was performed with random hexamers. Using its own MiXCR run on the immunoSEQ multiplex PCR reads, TCRdb lists one record per CDR3 protein. This table has 300,000 or so distinct CDR3 sequences, 92% appearing once. Sequences were obtained from CD4+ T cells from PBMCs. All receptors come from a human donor with multiple sclerosis.

The chain recombines TRBV7-3 with TRBJ2-3, with 10 positions matching TRBD2. Germline CDR1 SGHTA, CDR2 FQGTGA. This CDR3 spans 18 amino acids. V was pared by 5 bases and J by 5 bases, with 16 bases of the junction left unmatched. The CDR3, as DNA: TGTGCCAGCAGCCGTAGAGCTGGACTAGCGGACGGGGTAGATACGCAGTATTTT. Its protein is CASSRRAGLADGVDTQYF.

The J gene is TRBJ2-1, the V gene TRBV5-6, with D unclear. The V gene's germline CDR1 is SGHDT and CDR2 YYEEEE. The CDR3 runs to 17 residues. Between the trimmed V and J ends, which lost 3 bases and 3 bases, there was a span of 19 bases. CDR3 loop: CASSSRRSWRRYNEQFF. The CDR3 coding sequence is TGTGCCAGCAGCTCCCGTCGGTCATGGCGGCGCTACAATGAGCAGTTCTTC. Looking up the rest from reference TRBV5-6 and TRBJ2-1 gives the full variable domain: DAGVTQSPTHLIKTRGQQVTLRCSPKSGHDTVSWYQQALGQGPQFIFQYYEEEERQRGNFPDRFSGHQFPNYSSELNVNALLLGDSALYLCASSSRRSWRRYNEQFFGPGTRLTVL.

V gene TRBV20-1 combines with J gene TRBJ1-4; D not certain. Germline V gene lookup returns CDR1 DFQATT and CDR2 SNEGSKA (reference sequence). Trimming cost V 3 bases and J 5 bases, with 13 bases left between them. The CDR3 consists of 14 residues. DNA for the CDR3: TGCAGTGCTAGGCCAGCGGGGATGAATGAAAAACTGTTTTTT. This gives the protein CSARPAGMNEKLFF.

V usage is TRBV29-1 and J usage is TRBJ1-1; D is ambiguous. Per the germline V gene, CDR1 is SQVTM and CDR2 is ANQGSEA. The CDR3 loop spans 11 amino acids. V was clipped by 7 bases and J by 5 bases, with 11 bases between them. CDR3 DNA sequence: TGCAGCGCAGGTCATCGGACTGAAGCTTTCTTT. Protein product: CSAGHRTEAFF.

This chain links TRBV5-1 with TRBJ2-1; 10 bases fit TRBD1. V was pared by 2 bases and J by 8 bases, with 10 bases of the junction left unmatched. The CDR3 runs 16 residues. Looked up from germline, CDR1 is SGHRS and CDR2 is YFSETQ. This CDR3 is CASSFWDRGISDEQFF. The CDR3 DNA reads as TGCGCCAGCAGCTTCTGGGACAGGGGTATTTCGGATGAGCAGTTCTTC.

V gene TRBV15 combines with J gene TRBJ1-2; D is perhaps TRBD1 (5 bases). V was cut by 7 bases and J by 2 bases, with 14 bases left in between. The length of the CDR3 is 14 residues. Per germline, CDR1 LNHNV and CDR2 YYDKDF (reference sequence). The CDR3: CATKEGTLNYGYTF. The DNA for the CDR3 is TGTGCCACCAAAGAAGGGACCCTCAACTATGGCTACACCTTC.

The chain has TRBV6-2 or TRBV6-3 and TRBJ1-1, with D uncertain. V gave up 6 bases and J gave up 1 base, with 9 bases separating them. This CDR3 has 13 amino acids. Germline values: CDR1 MNHEY, CDR2 SVGEGT. This CDR3 is CASSPLRNTEAFF. In DNA, the CDR3 is TGTGCCAGCAGCCCCCTGCGGAACACTGAAGCTTTCTTT.

V usage is TRBV10-2 and J usage is TRBJ1-2; D not certain. The CDR3 has 15 amino acids. Trimming took 9 bases from V and 5 from J, leaving 22 bases between them. Germline loops: CDR1 WSHSY, CDR2 SAAADI. The CDR3 region is CASSIVPGGNYGYTF. Here the CDR3 DNA reads TGCGCCAGTTCGATCGTGCCAGGCGGGAATTATGGCTACACCTTC.

J is TRBJ2-3 and V is TRBV5-1, with a possible D match to TRBD2 (5 bases). Germline V gene sequence: CDR1 SGHRS, CDR2 YFSETQ. The CDR3 contains 15 residues. Trimming took off 2 bases at V and 1 base at J, with 11 bases between the two ends. CDR3 amino acids: CASSLEGLRTDTQYF. CDR3 nucleotide sequence: TGCGCCAGCAGCTTAGAGGGCCTTCGCACAGATACGCAGTATTTT.

The chain has TRBV7-2 and TRBJ1-5; 9 bases agree with TRBD1. Germline lookup yields CDR1 SGHTA and CDR2 FQGNSA. This CDR3 region has 13 residues. The ends lost 5 bases at V and 11 bases at J; junction bases unmatched: 7. CDR3 nucleotides: TGTGCCAGCAGCCGGGACAGGGCCGGGGCCCAGCATTTT. Protein sequence: CASSRDRAGAQHF.

This clonotype was found a few times. CDR3 sequence: CSVAPAAGTAEQYF. Here the CDR3 DNA reads TGCAGCGTTGCCCCGGCGGCAGGGACCGCCGAGCAGTACTTC. V gene TRBV29-1 combines with J gene TRBJ2-7, with D perhaps TRBD1 or TRBD2 (5 bases each). There are 14 residues in the CDR3. V shed 4 bases and J shed 6 bases, with 19 bases lying between them. The germline V gene encodes CDR1 SQVTM and CDR2 ANQGSEA.

The CDR3 sequence: CASSNSWSGGRDIQYF. Written as DNA, the CDR3 is TGTGCCAGTAGTAACTCTTGGAGCGGGGGGAGGGACATTCAGTACTTC. The genes are TRBV19 and TRBJ2-4; 9 bases line up with TRBD2. This CDR3 has 16 amino acids. CDR1 is LNHDA, CDR2 SQIVND, per germline (reference sequence). V lost 4 bases and J lost 8; bases outside the gene matches: 12.

This clonotype was found a few times. The chain recombines TRBV18 with TRBJ2-3; D not resolved. Looked up from germline, CDR1 is KGHSH and CDR2 is LQKENI. The length of the CDR3 is 13 residues. Trimming removed 4 bases from V and 6 bases from J, with 11 bases in between. CDR3 sequence reads: CASSLPGPDTQYF. The CDR3 DNA reads TGTGCCAGCTCACTCCCGGGCCCGGATACGCAGTATTTT. Drawing the rest from reference TRBV18 and TRBJ2-3, the complete variable domain is NAGVMQNPRHLVRRRGQEARLRCSPMKGHSHVYWYRQLPEEGLKFMVYLQKENIIDESGMPKERFSAEFPKEGPSILRIQQVVRGDSAAYFCASSLPGPDTQYFGPGTRLTVL.

The CDR3 loop reads CASSPRDSSYEQYF. The CDR3 region has the DNA TGTGCCAGCAGCCCCCGGGACAGTTCCTACGAGCAGTACTTC. The rearrangement joins TRBV7-8 to TRBJ2-7, with TRBD1 matching 7 bases. The CDR3 totals 14 residues. CDR1 is SGHVS and CDR2 is FQNEAQ in the germline V gene. Trimming at V came to 5 bases and at J to 1 base, leaving 5 bases not matched to a gene.

The CDR3 protein is CASSQDRRDEQFF. CDR3 sequence (DNA): TGCGCCAGCAGCCAGGACAGGAGGGATGAGCAGTTCTTC. V and J are TRBV4-3 and TRBJ2-1; tentatively, D is TRBD1 (7 bases). The germline V and J ends were trimmed by 3 bases and 8 bases, with 11 bases remaining between them. Per the germline V gene, CDR1 is LGHNA and CDR2 is YSLEER. CDR3 length equals 13 residues.

This CDR3 is CASSPLGDTQYF. The CDR3, as DNA: TGCGCCAGCAGCCCATTAGGGGATACGCAGTATTTT. This chain connects TRBV5-1 to TRBJ2-3; D unclear. V shed 4 bases and J shed 6 bases, with 9 bases lying between them. Germline V CDR1 and CDR2: SGHRS, YFSETQ. The CDR3 runs to 12 residues.

The chain combines TRBV5-1 with TRBJ2-7, with 8 nucleotides matching TRBD2. Germline CDR1 and CDR2: SGHRS and YFSETQ. The CDR3 totals 15 residues. V shed 4 bases and J 2 bases; nucleotides not matched to a gene: 8. The CDR3 sequence: CASSSLAGIAYEQYF. In DNA, the CDR3 is TGCGCCAGCAGCAGCTTAGCGGGGATAGCCTACGAGCAGTACTTC.

The rearrangement uses TRBV6-5 and TRBJ1-1; D unresolved. Germline CDR1 reads MNHEY; CDR2 reads SVGAGI. V lost 6 bases to trimming and J lost 3 bases, with 8 bases between them. This CDR3 is 12 amino acids long. The CDR3 DNA reads TGTGCCAGCAGGCATGGGCACACTGAAGCTTTCTTT. Protein product: CASRHGHTEAFF.

The chain combines TRBV10-3 with TRBJ1-4; D gene ambiguous. Trimming took off 5 bases at V and 4 bases at J, with 17 bases between the two ends. Germline V lookup: CDR1 ENHRY, CDR2 SYGVKD. The CDR3 is 16 residues long. This chain's CDR3 is CAISITPPDLNEKLFF. CDR3 sequence (DNA): TGTGCCATCAGTATTACCCCTCCGGACCTTAATGAAAAACTGTTTTTT.

The V call is TRBV5-1, the J call TRBJ1-2; 9 bases fit TRBD1. The CDR3 is 16 amino acids. V was clipped by 1 base and J by 0 bases; unmatched bases: 4. Germline assignment: CDR1 SGHRS and CDR2 YFSETQ. The CDR3 DNA is TGCGCCAGCAGCTTGCGGACAGGGGAAGCTAACTATGGCTACACCTTC. Its protein is CASSLRTGEANYGYTF.

The V call is TRBV7-9, the J call TRBJ2-5, with 9 bases fitting TRBD2. CDR1 and CDR2 (germline): SEHNR, FQNEAQ (reference sequence). Trimming removed 7 bases from V and 5 bases from J; junction bases left unmatched: 8. The CDR3 extends over 14 amino acids. The CDR3 loop reads CASTLSGGGETQYF. CDR3 coding DNA: TGTGCCAGCACGCTTAGCGGGGGAGGTGAGACCCAGTACTTC.

J is TRBJ2-2 and V is TRBV7-8; D may be TRBD2 (6 bases). Germline V gives CDR1 SGHVS, CDR2 FQNEAQ. The germline V and J ends were trimmed by 4 bases and 2 bases, with 8 bases remaining between them. The CDR3 is 14 amino acids. The chain's CDR3 is CASSSLANTGELFF. CDR3 sequence (DNA): TGTGCCAGCAGCTCACTAGCTAACACCGGGGAGCTGTTTTTT.

The J gene is TRBJ2-1, the V gene TRBV29-1, with 12 positions matching TRBD2. V dropped 5 bases and J dropped 7; count of bases not matched to a gene: 12. This CDR3 spans 16 amino acids. Germline CDR1 SQVTM, CDR2 ANQGSEA. CDR3 in amino acids: CSVSGGGLAGLNEQFF. As DNA, the CDR3 is TGCAGCGTTAGTGGGGGGGGACTAGCGGGTTTGAATGAGCAGTTCTTC.

This rearrangement joins TRBV6-1 to TRBJ1-5; a possible D gene is TRBD1 (6 bases). The germline gives CDR1 MNHNS, CDR2 SASEGT. The CDR3 length is 19 residues. Trimming removed 4 bases at V and 2 bases at J, with 24 bases between. CDR3 DNA sequence: TGTGCCAGCAGTGGAGCTAGGAGGGAAGGGGGATACGGCAATCAGCCCCAGCATTTT. Translating it yields CASSGARREGGYGNQPQHF.

The chain combines TRBV10-3 with TRBJ2-7; TRBD2 aligns across 7 bases. The CDR3 length is 14 residues. Trimming cost V 4 bases and J 1 base; bases outside gene matches: 4. Germline loops: CDR1 ENHRY, CDR2 SYGVKD. Here the CDR3 reads CAISVREESYEQYF. The CDR3 DNA is TGTGCCATCAGTGTTCGGGAGGAATCCTACGAGCAGTACTTC.

This rearrangement joins TRBV5-4 to TRBJ1-5; 7 bases match TRBD1. The junction had 15 bases not matched to a gene; V was cut back by 2 bases and J by 4 bases. Germline CDR1 reads SGHNT; CDR2 reads YYREEE (reference sequence). This CDR3 spans 18 amino acids. For the CDR3, the DNA is TGTGCCAGCAGCTTTAAAAAGCGTGGCAGGGGGTGGAATCAGCCCCAGCATTTT. Translation: CASSFKKRGRGWNQPQHF.

V is TRBV4-1 and J is TRBJ2-1, with D possibly TRBD1 on 6 matching bases. Germline-derived CDR1 and CDR2 are MGHRA and YSYEKL. This CDR3 spans 17 amino acids. Trimming left V 5 bases short and J 0 bases short, with 17 bases between. CDR3 amino acids: CASSAREGGASYNEQFF. Here the CDR3 DNA reads TGCGCCAGCAGCGCCCGGGAAGGGGGAGCCTCCTACAATGAGCAGTTCTTC.

The rearrangement links TRBV20-1 to TRBJ2-3; perhaps TRBD2 as D (5 bases). V was pared by 3 bases and J by 2 bases, with 9 bases between. Per germline, CDR1 DFQATT and CDR2 SNEGSKA (reference sequence). CDR3 length: 13 amino acids. CDR3 in DNA: TGCAGTGCTAGCCCTAGCAACACAGATACGCAGTATTTT. Amino acid sequence: CSASPSNTDTQYF.